The clone carrying this T cell receptor (beta chain) was observed a single time. The antigen is undetermined. The source of the sample is a study of cytomegalovirus exposure and HLA in healthy donors. Overall study findings and caveats: Roughly uniform depth of sequencing across donors was assumed in presence/absence analyses.

The PCR ran on 60 Vbeta and 13 Jbeta primers. Authors' processing steps: A follow-up analysis tallied approximately 85 million unique TCR beta chains, roughly 11 million shared. Some clones are missing from TCRdb's copy, which holds only in-frame ones; the method was immunoSEQ multiplex PCR. V and J calls and clone size are as listed in that table; D and trimming were resolved from the DNA. The sample shows under 300,000 clones, roughly four fifths of them seen only once. The CDR3 is made up of 14 amino acids. With V trimmed by 6 bases and J by 6 bases, 8 bases remained unmatched. Germline CDR1 and CDR2: MNHEY and SMNVEV (reference sequence).

The gene calls are TRBV27 and TRBJ2-3, with 8 bases that match TRBD2. The source of this sequence is a woman aged 60-75 years in good health and CMV-seropositive. Sequences were obtained from PBMCs. In DNA form, the CDR3 reads TGTGCCAGCAGCCCCACCGGGACTAGGGATACGCAGTATTTT. Residues: CASSPTGTRDTQYF.